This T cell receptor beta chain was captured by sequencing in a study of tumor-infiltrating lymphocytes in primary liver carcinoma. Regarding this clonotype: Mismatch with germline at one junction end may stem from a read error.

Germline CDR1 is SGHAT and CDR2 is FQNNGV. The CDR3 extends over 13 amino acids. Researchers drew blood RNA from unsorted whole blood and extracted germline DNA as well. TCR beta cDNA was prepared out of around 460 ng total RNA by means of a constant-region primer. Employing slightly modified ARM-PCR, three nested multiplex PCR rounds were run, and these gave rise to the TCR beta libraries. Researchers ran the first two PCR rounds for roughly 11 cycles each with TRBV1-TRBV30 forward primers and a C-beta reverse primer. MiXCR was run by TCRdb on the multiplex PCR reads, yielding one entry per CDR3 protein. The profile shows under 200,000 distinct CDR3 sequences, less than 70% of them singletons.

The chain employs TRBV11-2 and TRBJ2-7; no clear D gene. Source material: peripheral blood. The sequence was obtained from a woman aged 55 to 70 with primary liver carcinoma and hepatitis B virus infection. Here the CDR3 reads CASSLRDFYEKYF. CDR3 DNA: TGTGCCAGCAGCTTAAGGGATTTTTACGAGAAGTACTTC.